Listed below are T cell receptor beta chains from one sample, sequenced in a study of identical twins. Via MiXCR, TCRdb re-called the 5' RACE reads, giving one row per CDR3 protein. The data show about 720,000 distinct CDR3 sequences, 15% to 20% seen once. This sample was shared with a second study, whose subject was T cells expressing NK-cell markers.

Sequenced sample: PBMCs. The origin of the receptors is a woman younger than 35 in good health. Each CDR3 is given with its conserved first and last residue. The order of the fields is clone size, V gene, J gene, D gene, CDR3 length, CDR3 protein, CDR3 DNA. A D gene is named only where the DNA matches it firmly. Some rows have no size entry. The others give once, few or many, or a class for an expanded clone.

>.|TRBV24-1|TRBJ2-1|TRBD2|15
CATAPSGRGYNEQFF
TGTGCCACCGCCCCTAGCGGGAGAGGCTACAATGAGCAGTTCTTC
>.|TRBV12-3/TRBV12-4|TRBJ2-1|.|14
CASSLAVTLDEQFF
TGTGCCAGCAGTTTAGCGGTGACCCTTGATGAGCAGTTCTTC
>many|TRBV6-1|TRBJ2-7|TRBD2|15
CASSWTSGGSYEQYF
TGTGCCAGCAGCTGGACTAGCGGGGGATCCTACGAGCAGTACTTC
>.|TRBV27|TRBJ2-7|TRBD1|13
CASSHRQGSEQYF
TGTGCCAGCAGTCACCGACAGGGGTCCGAGCAGTACTTC
>few|TRBV7-2|TRBJ2-5|.|13
CASTGGTQETQYF
TGTGCCAGCACTGGAGGAACTCAAGAGACCCAGTACTTC
>few|TRBV5-5|TRBJ1-2|.|15
CASSLLPEANYGYTF
TGTGCCAGCAGCTTGTTGCCAGAAGCTAACTATGGCTACACCTTC
>.|TRBV12-3/TRBV12-4|TRBJ2-7|.|13
CASSWESAYEQYF
TGTGCCAGCAGTTGGGAGTCTGCCTACGAGCAGTACTTC
>.|TRBV7-3|TRBJ2-3|TRBD1|16
CASSLTTGGVTDTQYF
TGTGCCAGCAGCTTAACGACAGGGGGAGTCACAGATACGCAGTATTTT
>few|TRBV5-1|TRBJ2-3|TRBD2|15
CASRGSGGAADTQYF
TGCGCCAGCAGGGGTAGCGGGGGGGCCGCAGATACGCAGTATTTT
>.|TRBV6-1|TRBJ2-3|.|13
CASSGTSRNTQYF
TGTGCCAGCAGTGGAACTAGCAGAAATACGCAGTATTTT
>.|TRBV7-2|TRBJ2-1|TRBD2|16
CASSPRGLAGGHEQFF
TGTGCCAGCAGCCCTCGCGGACTAGCGGGAGGGCATGAGCAGTTCTTC
>.|TRBV25-1|TRBJ1-1|.|13
CASSEFTGTEAFF
TGTGCCAGCAGTGAATTTACAGGGACTGAAGCTTTCTTT
>.|TRBV12-3/TRBV12-4|TRBJ2-2|TRBD1|15
CASSFPRQGTGELFF
TGTGCCAGCAGTTTCCCCAGACAGGGAACCGGGGAGCTGTTTTTT
>.|TRBV12-3/TRBV12-4|TRBJ1-5|TRBD1|17
CASSSSRTGGSNQPQHF
TGTGCCAGCAGTTCCTCTCGGACAGGGGGCAGCAATCAGCCCCAGCATTTT
>.|TRBV30|TRBJ2-7|.|14
CAWMGRPSSYEQYF
TGTGCCTGGATGGGGCGCCCGAGCTCCTACGAGCAGTACTTC
>.|TRBV5-1|TRBJ2-3|.|16
CASSLAGAPSTDTQYF
TGCGCCAGCAGCTTGGCAGGGGCTCCCAGCACAGATACGCAGTATTTT
>.|TRBV12-3/TRBV12-4|TRBJ2-5|TRBD1|13
CASSWTGIETQYF
TGTGCCAGCAGTTGGACAGGGATAGAGACCCAGTACTTC
>.|TRBV5-1|TRBJ2-2|TRBD2|16
CASSLIAGGDTGELFF
TGCGCCAGCAGCTTAATAGCGGGAGGAGACACCGGGGAGCTGTTTTTT
>few|TRBV20-1|TRBJ1-5|TRBD1|14
CSARPGQGYQPQHF
TGCAGTGCTCGTCCGGGACAGGGCTATCAGCCCCAGCATTTT
>few|TRBV10-3|TRBJ2-5|.|14
CAISDSANGETQYF
TGTGCCATCAGTGACTCGGCGAACGGGGAGACCCAGTACTTC
>.|TRBV10-3|TRBJ2-3|.|13
CAITTKGFGTQYF
TGTGCCATCACCACTAAGGGTTTTGGTACGCAGTATTTT
>.|TRBV12-3/TRBV12-4|TRBJ1-1|TRBD1|15
CASTLRGQGSTEAFF
TGTGCCAGCACTCTCAGGGGACAGGGGTCCACTGAAGCTTTCTTT
>.|TRBV27|TRBJ2-2|.|14
CASTGRENTGELFF
TGTGCCAGCACCGGCAGGGAGAACACCGGGGAGCTGTTTTTT
>few|TRBV20-1|TRBJ2-3|TRBD2|15
CSANRLAGGRDTQYF
TGCAGTGCCAACCGACTAGCGGGAGGTAGAGATACGCAGTATTTT
>many|TRBV7-2|TRBJ1-5|.|13
CASIPGTNQPQHF
TGTGCCAGCATTCCGGGGACTAATCAGCCCCAGCATTTT
>few|TRBV7-7|TRBJ2-1|.|16
CASSPGLVGSYNEQFF
TGTGCTAGCAGCCCAGGGTTGGTGGGCTCCTACAATGAGCAGTTCTTC
>.|TRBV27|TRBJ1-5|.|14
CASSFSEGYQPQHF
TGTGCCAGCAGTTTCTCCGAGGGGTATCAGCCCCAGCATTTT
>few|TRBV24-1|TRBJ2-7|.|18
CATSDPPVGPGLRYEQYF
TGTGCCACCAGTGACCCCCCCGTGGGTCCCGGACTCCGCTACGAGCAGTACTTC
>few|TRBV5-5|TRBJ2-7|.|13
CASSLWHSYEQYF
TGTGCCAGCAGCTTGTGGCACTCCTACGAGCAGTACTTC
>few|TRBV20-1|TRBJ1-5|.|13
CSATGGDSQPQHF
TGCAGTGCTACGGGCGGTGACTCTCAGCCCCAGCATTTT
>few|TRBV7-9|TRBJ2-5|.|16
CASSLAPPEGEETQYF
TGTGCCAGCAGCTTAGCCCCCCCTGAGGGGGAAGAGACCCAGTACTTC
>few|TRBV4-3|TRBJ1-2|.|15
CASSQEDRTNYGYTF
TGCGCCAGCAGCCAAGAAGACAGAACTAACTATGGCTACACCTTC
>few|TRBV2|TRBJ2-1|TRBD2|15
CASWDGGGASNEQFF
TGTGCCAGCTGGGATGGCGGGGGGGCGAGCAATGAGCAGTTCTTC
>few|TRBV20-1|TRBJ2-2|TRBD2|13
CSARAGGAGELFF
TGCAGTGCTAGAGCGGGAGGGGCCGGGGAGCTGTTTTTT
>.|TRBV2|TRBJ2-7|TRBD1|12
CASKSQGDEQYF
TGTGCCAGCAAATCACAGGGGGACGAGCAGTACTTC
>few|TRBV5-1|TRBJ2-5|TRBD2|16
CASLGLAGGPRETQYF
TGCGCCAGCCTCGGACTAGCGGGAGGGCCGAGAGAGACCCAGTACTTC
>few|TRBV7-2|TRBJ2-1|.|13
CASSWARGDEQFF
TGTGCCAGCAGCTGGGCTAGGGGCGATGAGCAGTTCTTC
>few|TRBV7-9|TRBJ1-2|.|12
CASSFSEGGYTF
TGTGCCAGCAGCTTTTCAGAAGGTGGCTACACCTTC
>.|TRBV12-3/TRBV12-4|TRBJ1-1|.|12
CASRGGGQEAFF
TGTGCCAGCAGGGGCGGTGGGCAGGAGGCTTTCTTT